These T cell receptor beta chains were read from a single sample in a study of shared clonotypes between healthy human individuals. The protocol was immunoSEQ multiplex PCR, while the TCRdb copy is restricted to in-frame clones and leaves out a portion. The sample holds around 320,000 clones, around nine tenths seen once. Material: memory CD8+ T cells sorted from blood. These receptors originate from a man aged 18 to 30 in good health. The CDR3 runs from the conserved cysteine through the conserved F or W. Each record gives: V gene, clone size, J gene, D gene, CDR3 length, CDR3 DNA, CDR3 protein. The D gene is left open where the match is weak. Size tells how often a clone was seen (once, few, many) or the class of an expanded clone, and some rows leave it out.

TRBV6-5	NA	TRBJ2-6	NA	15	TGTGCCAGCAGTTATTCAGGGTCAGGGGCCAACGTCCTGACTTTC	CASSYSGSGANVLTF
TRBV29-1	NA	TRBJ1-2	TRBD1	16	TGCAGCGTTGAAGCACCGGGACAGCCCGATAACTATGGCTACACCTTC	CSVEAPGQPDNYGYTF
TRBV18	NA	TRBJ2-7	NA	14	TGTGCCAGCCGGATTCCAAAGCGGACCTACGAGCAGTACTTC	CASRIPKRTYEQYF
TRBV4-3	NA	TRBJ2-3	NA	13	TGCGCCAGCAGCCAAGATTCAGGCTATACGCAGTATTTT	CASSQDSGYTQYF
TRBV5-1	once	TRBJ2-5	NA	15	TGCGCCAGCAGCGACATCTACAGGGTCGGCAAGACCCAGTACTTC	CASSDIYRVGKTQYF
TRBV7-9	NA	TRBJ2-4	NA	16	TGTGCCAGCAGCTTATTTGCCGCACTAGCCAAAAACATTCAGTACTTC	CASSLFAALAKNIQYF
TRBV11-2	NA	TRBJ2-3	NA	13	TGTGCCAGCAGCTTAGAATTGGGAGATACGCAGTATTTT	CASSLELGDTQYF
TRBV9	NA	TRBJ2-1	TRBD2	14	TGTGCCAGCAGCCCGGGACTAGCTTCCTATGAGCAGTTCTTC	CASSPGLASYEQFF
TRBV27	NA	TRBJ2-1	NA	12	TGTGCCAGCTCCCTGGTAGGGGATGAGCAGTTCTTC	CASSLVGDEQFF
TRBV28	NA	TRBJ1-5	TRBD1	14	TGTGCCAGCAGTACACAGGGGAACAATCAGCCCCAGCATTTT	CASSTQGNNQPQHF
TRBV5-5	NA	TRBJ2-7	NA	17	TGTGCCAGCAGCTTGTTCTTTGGGTATACGGTGGGCTACGAGCAGTACTTC	CASSLFFGYTVGYEQYF
TRBV25-1	NA	TRBJ2-7	TRBD1	15	TGTGCCAGCAGTGAACTCCGACAGGGGGCCTACGAGCAGTACTTC	CASSELRQGAYEQYF
TRBV19	NA	TRBJ2-3	TRBD2	16	TGTGCCAGTAGTATTCTAGCGGGGGGGTACACAGATACGCAGTATTTT	CASSILAGGYTDTQYF
TRBV27	NA	TRBJ1-1	NA	13	TGTGCCAGCAGTGCCGGGTGGGACACTGAAGCTTTCTTT	CASSAGWDTEAFF
TRBV25-1	NA	TRBJ2-7	NA	16	TGTGCCAGCAGTCCGCCAGCGATGGCCCCCTCCTACGAGCAGTACTTC	CASSPPAMAPSYEQYF
TRBV7-9	NA	TRBJ1-2	TRBD1	16	TGTGCCAGCAGCTTTCAACCGGGACAGGGAGACTATGGCTACACCTTC	CASSFQPGQGDYGYTF
TRBV11-1	NA	TRBJ2-3	TRBD2	18	TGTGCCAGCAGCCCCCTAGCGGGGGCAATACCTAGCACAGATACGCAGTATTTT	CASSPLAGAIPSTDTQYF
TRBV21-1	many	TRBJ1-1	NA	21	TGTGCCAGCAGCAATACCCCAGGTTGGGGGCGGACAAATATCATGAACACTGAAGCTTTCTTT	CASSNTPGWGRTNIMNTEAFF
TRBV5-4	once	TRBJ2-7	TRBD2	14	TGTGCCAGCAGGGACGGGACTAGACGCGACGAGCAGTACTTC	CASRDGTRRDEQYF
TRBV14	NA	TRBJ1-3	NA	19	TGTGCCAGCAGCCAAGATAGAATTTCGGAGGCTTACTCTGGAAACACCATATATTTT	CASSQDRISEAYSGNTIYF
TRBV11-2	NA	TRBJ2-3	NA	16	TGTGCCAGCAGTATCAGACTAACCCCGAGCACAGATACGCAGTATTTT	CASSIRLTPSTDTQYF
TRBV27	NA	TRBJ2-7	NA	14	TGTGCCAGCAGTTTTTCCGGGCCCAACTACGAGCAGTACTTC	CASSFSGPNYEQYF
TRBV18	NA	TRBJ1-1	NA	11	TGTGCCAGCTCACTTGTGGGTGAGGCTTTCTTT	CASSLVGEAFF
TRBV13	NA	TRBJ2-5	NA	14	TGTGCCAGCAGCGCCTTGACGGTAGGGGGGACCCAGTACTTC	CASSALTVGGTQYF
TRBV6-5	NA	TRBJ2-7	NA	14	TGTGCCAGCAGCTCTCGTTGGACGGGCAACGAGCAGTACTTC	CASSSRWTGNEQYF
TRBV15	NA	TRBJ1-5	NA	14	TGTGCCACCAGCAGAGATTTGGGCAATCAGCCCCAGCATTTT	CATSRDLGNQPQHF
TRBV19	NA	TRBJ1-5	NA	12	TGTGCCAGTAGTATAGTTGGTCAGCCCCAGCATTTT	CASSIVGQPQHF
TRBV27	few	TRBJ1-6	NA	13	TGTGCCAGCCAGGGAGGGACGGGGTCACCCCTCCACTTT	CASQGGTGSPLHF
TRBV29-1	NA	TRBJ1-2	TRBD1	13	TGCAGCGTGCCGACCGGGACAGGGGTCGGCTACACCTTC	CSVPTGTGVGYTF
TRBV27	NA	TRBJ1-6	NA	18	TGTGCCAGCAGCCCCCGACACTTTAGGAGCTCCTATAATTCACCCCTCCACTTT	CASSPRHFRSSYNSPLHF
TRBV7-9	NA	TRBJ2-4	TRBD1	15	TGTGCCAGCAGCCGAGACAGGGGGCGAGAAAACATTCAGTACTTC	CASSRDRGRENIQYF